The clone carrying this T cell receptor (beta chain) was recorded many times. What it recognizes is unknown. These data come from a study of T-cell reconstitution after alpha-beta-depleted transplantation in children. Study results and limitations: T cells produced anew were the main source of T-cell counts and diversity one year after transplant. Surviving recipient T cells and intrathymic progenitors accounted for some patients' high TCRbeta diversity at day 60. By about two months after transplant, alpha-beta T cells reportedly arose from several hundred graft clones that had expanded.

Germline CDR1 SGHAT, CDR2 FQNNGV. The CDR3 spans 13 residues. V was trimmed by 5 bases and J by 2 bases, leaving 9 bases between them. A TCRbeta library incorporating unique molecular identifiers was prepared. TCRdb reprocessed the PCR reads via MiXCR and lists one record per CDR3 protein. Among fewer than 250,000 distinct CDR3 sequences listed, roughly a sixth were seen once. The material sequenced was PBMCs, mostly from graft donor cells, taken 360 days after TCRalphabeta/CD19-depleted stem cell transplant. The rearrangement uses TRBV11-2 and TRBJ2-5; D is perhaps TRBD1 or TRBD2 (5 bases each). The receptor's source is a male patient aged 2-15 years who had a stem cell transplant for acute lymphoblastic leukemia, so the T cells may come from the graft donor. This chain's CDR3 is CASSRGPQETQYF. The CDR3 coding sequence is TGTGCCAGCAGCCGGGGACCGCAAGAGACCCAGTACTTC. Full variable domain (outside the CDR3, taken from reference TRBV11-2 and TRBJ2-5): EAGVAQSPRYKIIEKRQSVAFWCNPISGHATLYWYQQILGQGPKLLIQFQNNGVVDDSQLPKDRFSAERLKGVDSTLKIQPAKLEDSAVYLCASSRGPQETQYFGPGTRLLVL.